The 3 T cell receptor beta chains presented below share a single source sample, sequenced in a study of blood T cell repertoires in COVID-19. The protocol was immunoSEQ multiplex PCR, while the TCRdb copy is restricted to in-frame clones and leaves out a portion. The table records tens of thousands of clones, 77% of them present only once. The sample comprised peripheral blood. Receptors were obtained from a man between 65 and 79 years old with COVID-19, enrolled during active disease.

This clone came up a few times. As DNA, the CDR3 is TGTGCCAGCAGTTACGGTGGGCGCGGGCACGAGCAGTACTTC. It codes for CASSYGGRGHEQYF. The rearrangement links TRBV6-5 to TRBJ2-7; possible D gene TRBD2, 5 bases. The V and J ends lost 2 bases and 5 bases respectively, with 13 bases between them. The CDR3 is made up of 14 amino acids. Germline-derived CDR1 and CDR2 are MNHEY and SVGAGI.

V is TRBV28 and J is TRBJ1-2; the match to TRBD1 covers 8 bases. The CDR3 runs 13 residues. Losses at the gene ends were 7 bases for V and 0 bases for J; bases not matched to a gene: 1. Germline V gene lookup returns CDR1 MDHEN and CDR2 SYDVKM. The CDR3, as DNA: TGTGCCAGCAAGACAGGGGCTAACTATGGCTACACCTTC. This translates into CASKTGANYGYTF.

This chain connects TRBV9 to TRBJ2-7; 10 bases fit TRBD2. CDR1 and CDR2 from the germline V gene are SGDLS and YYNGEE. CDR3 length equals 14 residues. V was clipped by 2 bases and J by 2 bases; unmatched bases: 1. The CDR3, as DNA: TGTGCCAGCAGCGTTAGCGGGAGGACCTACGAGCAGTACTTC. The encoded protein is CASSVSGRTYEQYF.